This T cell receptor (beta chain) was profiled in a study of shared clonotypes between healthy human individuals (dated by TCRdb to between 2020 and 2021). About the study as a whole: The cohort comprised two women and a few men aged 18 to 49 years. For each donor, CD4 naive and CD4 memory were each run on three plates, CD8 naive on two plates, and CD8 memory on one plate. The study deeply sequenced blood TCR repertoires of about 5 healthy adults to estimate repertoire size and the extent of clonotype sharing between individuals. To increase sequencing depth and limit assay-specific biases, different laboratories used diverse techniques to prepare libraries and sequence TCR repertoires. Between about 0.85 and 9.5 billion PBMCs per donor were obtained by leukapheresis.

Turning to this clone: Its binding antigen is unknown. No base qualities exist here, and no much larger clone lies one base off it.

Summary of the overall study and its limitations: Incomplete sequencing was indicated by rarefaction of sorted-subset datasets, despite the large sequencing depth. Only blood was sampled, and tissue TCR repertoires likely differ from those in blood. Because the study included only a small number of donors, the genetic and exposure-history diversity represented was limited. Higher generation probabilities were observed for clonotypes shared by all four sorted-subset donors than for non-shared clonotypes. When several donors were compared, the shared fraction of clonotypes was about 5.4% for naive CD4, around 4% for naive CD8, about 2.5% for memory CD4, and roughly 0.43% for memory CD8. Based on pairwise subsampling, the degree of clonotype sharing among donors was expected to be affected by sequencing depth. Estimated clonotype richness was generally larger for naive than for memory subsets.

For the CD8 naive samples, CD45RO-negative cells were positively selected for CCR7, yielding a CD45RA+CCR7+ population from which TemRA cells were excluded. The donors were healthy, HIV-negative adults who had no recently reported acute infections or vaccinations. All donors were Caucasian adults living in Nashville, Tennessee, USA. Blood was obtained by leukapheresis, after which PBMCs were separated by Ficoll-Histopaque density gradient centrifugation and cryopreserved in liquid nitrogen vapor phase. Analytical flow cytometry was used to check the purity and quantity of each magnetically sorted T cell population. Genomic DNA was isolated from each sorted fraction and quantified by UV absorbance on a Nanodrop 2000c. Trimming costs V 4 bases and J 6 bases, and their ends lie 10 bases apart. From its cysteine to its phenylalanine, the CDR3 spans 13 amino acids. Solely the CDR3 DNA is kept, with 39 bases framed from the first base. From the germline V gene (reference sequence), CDR1 is SGHKS and CDR2 is YYEKEE.

TCR CDR3 regions were amplified from genomic DNA by multiplex PCR using the deep immunoSEQ assay. Extracted genomic DNA from each cell subset was distributed evenly across all wells of several immunoSEQ 96-well plates, and each plate was treated as a replicate. Each replicate PCR for sorted subsets received around 200 ng genomic DNA, equal to 28,000 or so T cell genomes. The purified libraries were quantified using a Qubit 3.0 fluorometer, sized with a Bioanalyzer 2100, and then quantified again using the KAPA Library Quantification kit. A separate single-read 150-cycle Illumina NextSeq 550 flow cell was used to sequence each immunoSEQ 96-well plate. The original methods were these. Because only junctional sequences without quality scores were contained in the immunoSEQ output, filtering matching that applied to full-length reads could not be performed. Sequences were annotated with PyIR, a Python wrapper for IgBLAST v1.9, using IMGT germline references to assign V/J genes and CDR3. Reads were removed for weak V/J assignments (E-value above 1e-6), missing CDR3, stop codons, out-of-frame junctions, or ambiguous translated residues. V3J clonotypes were defined as sequences sharing the same inferred V gene, J gene, and CDR3 amino acid sequence. The percentage overlap between two repertoires was calculated by dividing the number of shared unique clonotypes by the size of the smaller repertoire. Three approaches were used to assess repertoire richness: RTK rarefaction, the Chao1 estimator, and Recon v2.1 estimates of unobserved clonotypes. Generation probabilities were computed with OLGA for all TCRbeta clonotypes obtained by the gDNA method from a few donors. TCRdb took this table from immuneACCESS and kept in-frame rearrangements with V and J called. Such tables lack part of the clones; where checked against another copy, unresolved V genes explain under half of the gap, and the rest is unexplained. V, J and clone size are taken as reported in that table, and D and trimming were inferred from the DNA itself. Recorded for this sample are some 2.1 million clones; approximately 92% of them occurred a single time. The ten biggest clones cover around 1.7% of the sample.

Sequenced material: naive CD8+ T cells from PBMCs. This specimen's cell subset or site label, interpreted: CD45RA+CCR7+. The TCR comes from a man between 18 and 29 years old in good health. Some clones in this sample may be carry-over from other donors' samples. The rearrangement combines TRBV5-5 with TRBJ2-2; TRBD1 could be the D gene, as 5 bases match. The CDR3 sequence is CASSVDRAGELFF. The DNA reads as follows: TGTGCCAGCAGCGTTGACAGAGCCGGGGAGCTGTTTTTT.